Each of the 21 T cell receptor beta chains below was sequenced from the same sample in a study of technical replicates of blood from several donors. Sequenced by immunoSEQ multiplex PCR; TCRdb stores in-frame clones only, minus some. Of fewer than 90,000 clones in the sample, roughly 96% were seen once. Sequencing was carried out using T cells isolated from PBMCs. Every receptor here comes from a human donor in good health.

The CDR3 DNA follows: TGTGCCAGCAGCTTAGACCCCCTGGGGAGAGTATACGAGCAGTACTTC. This translates into CASSLDPLGRVYEQYF. The chain carries TRBV11-3 and TRBJ2-7; maybe TRBD2 (5 bases). V lost 0 bases, J lost 4 bases, and 16 bases lay in between. Germline CDR1 and CDR2: SGHNT and YENEEA. The CDR3 is 16 amino acids. Combining the CDR3 with reference TRBV11-3 and TRBJ2-7 gives the whole variable domain EAGVVQSPRYKIIEKKQPVAFWCNPISGHNTLYWYLQNLGQGPELLIRYENEEAVDDSQLPKDRFSAERLKGVDSTLKIQPAELGDSAVYLCASSLDPLGRVYEQYFGPGTRLTVT.

A note on this clone: At one end the junction does not follow the germline gene, possibly because of a read error. The V gene is TRBV27, the J gene TRBJ1-4; D unclear. The germline CDR1 and CDR2 sequences are MNHEY and SMNVEV (reference sequence). There are 13 residues in the CDR3. In DNA, the CDR3 is TGTGCCAGCAGTCTCCAAAACAATGGAAAACTGTTTTTT. This translates into CASSLQNNGKLFF. The full variable domain, with the rest looked up from reference TRBV27 and TRBJ1-4, is EAQVTQNPRYLITVTGKKLTVTCSQNMNHEYMSWYRQDPGLGLRQIYYSMNVEVTDKGDVPEGYKVSRKEKRNFPLILESPSPNQTSLYFCASSLQNNGKLFFGSGTQLSVL.

V and J are TRBV7-6 and TRBJ1-1, with 7 bases matching TRBD1. This CDR3 has 16 residues. CDR1 is SGHVS, CDR2 FNYEAQ, per germline. V lost 5 bases to trimming and J lost 1 base; unmatched junction nucleotides: 10. CDR3 DNA: TGTGCCAGCAGCGCCCAACAGGGGTCGGGGAACACTGAAGCTTTCTTT. This codes for CASSAQQGSGNTEAFF.

This sequence joins TRBV5-5 and TRBJ2-7, with 9 bases that match TRBD2. Germline trimming cut 4 bases from V and 0 bases from J; bases unmatched to any gene: 2. The CDR3 has 14 amino acids. Per the germline V gene, CDR1 is SGHKS and CDR2 is YYEKEE (reference sequence). CDR3 residues: CASSRTSDSYEQYF. Written as DNA, the CDR3 is TGTGCCAGCAGCCGGACTAGCGACTCCTACGAGCAGTACTTC.

The chain joins TRBV5-4 to TRBJ2-1; TRBD2 aligns across 9 bases. The V and J ends lost 3 bases and 10 bases, in that order; junction bases with no gene match: 14. The CDR3 length is 16 residues. Per germline, CDR1 SGHNT and CDR2 YYREEE (reference sequence). The DNA of the CDR3 is TGTGCCAGCAGCTGGACCGCGGGGGGGCGCGAAGAGGAGCAGTTCTTC. This sequence encodes CASSWTAGGREEEQFF.

This chain connects TRBV5-1 to TRBJ2-4; 14 bases agree with TRBD2. CDR1 and CDR2 (germline): SGHRS, YFSETQ. V lost 3 bases to trimming and J lost 5 bases; unmatched junction nucleotides: 19. The CDR3 has 21 residues. The CDR3 DNA reads as TGCGCCAGCAGCTATGGCATTGCAGGGGGGACTAGCGGGAGTTGGGAAAACATTCAGTACTTC. Residues: CASSYGIAGGTSGSWENIQYF. The variable domain in full, with the rest retrieved from reference TRBV5-1 and TRBJ2-4, is KAGVTQTPRYLIKTRGQQVTLSCSPISGHRSVSWYQQTPGQGLQFLFEYFSETQRNKGNFPGRFSGRQFSNSRSEMNVSTLELGDSALYLCASSYGIAGGTSGSWENIQYFGAGTRLSVL.

This clone was found once. V is TRBV19 and J is TRBJ1-1; possible D gene TRBD1, 6 bases. The CDR3 length is 14 residues. CDR1 is LNHDA and CDR2 is SQIVND in the germline V gene (reference sequence). Trimming left V 0 bases short and J 11 bases short, with 16 bases between. The CDR3 reads CASSIDYRDGGAFF. DNA for the CDR3: TGTGCCAGTAGTATAGATTACAGGGATGGCGGTGCTTTCTTT.

The rearrangement uses TRBV19 and TRBJ2-2, with 7 positions matching TRBD1. The CDR3 covers 14 residues. Trimming removed 5 bases from V and 5 bases from J; junction bases left unmatched: 5. Germline values: CDR1 LNHDA, CDR2 SQIVND (reference sequence). The CDR3 nucleotides are TGTGCCAGTAGTGGACAGGCGGTGACCGGGGAGCTGTTTTTT. Protein: CASSGQAVTGELFF.

This chain's CDR3 is CASSPPSGTDTQYF. As DNA, the CDR3 is TGTGCCAGCTCACCACCTAGCGGGACAGATACGCAGTATTTT. This chain connects TRBV18 to TRBJ2-3; 7 bases are a match to TRBD2. V lost 0 bases and J lost 3; bases outside the gene matches: 0. The CDR3 is 14 residues long. Germline values: CDR1 KGHSH, CDR2 LQKENI. Complete variable domain (other parts from reference TRBV18 and TRBJ2-3): NAGVMQNPRHLVRRRGQEARLRCSPMKGHSHVYWYRQLPEEGLKFMVYLQKENIIDESGMPKERFSAEFPKEGPSILRIQQVVRGDSAAYFCASSPPSGTDTQYFGPGTRLTVL.

This chain connects TRBV19 to TRBJ2-2; possible D gene TRBD1, 5 bases. V was shortened by 1 base and J by 5 bases, with 17 bases between the two germline ends. In germline, CDR1 is LNHDA, CDR2 SQIVND (reference sequence). The CDR3 has 17 residues. The CDR3 nucleotides read TGTGCCAGTAGTATAGCTTGGCAGGGCTCCGGGACCGGGGAGCTGTTTTTT. It codes for CASSIAWQGSGTGELFF.

The chain links TRBV2 to TRBJ2-1, with a tentative D call TRBD2 (6 bases). This CDR3 is built from 12 residues. The germline V and J ends were trimmed by 6 bases and 9 bases, with 12 bases remaining between them. CDR1 SNHLY and CDR2 FYNNEI come from the germline V gene. CDR3 nucleotides: TGTGCCAGCAGGGAGGGACCGGGTGAGCAGTTCTTC. Translation gives CASREGPGEQFF.

The J gene is TRBJ2-1, the V gene TRBV13; D is ambiguous. The V end was cut by 2 bases, the J end by 6 bases, with 2 bases between. Germline V gives CDR1 PRHDT, CDR2 FYEKMQ (reference sequence). The CDR3 is 11 amino acids. The CDR3 region has the DNA TGTGCCAGCAGCTTACGCAATGAGCAGTTCTTC. It codes for CASSLRNEQFF.

V and J are TRBV21-1 and TRBJ2-7; the listed D gene, TRBD1, was not tested against the DNA. TRBV21-1 is a pseudogene segment. This CDR3 has 14 amino acids. CDR3 coding DNA: TGTGCCAGCAGCAAACCCAGACACTCCTACGAGCAGTACTTC. It specifies CASSKPRHSYEQYF.

The rearrangement links TRBV2 to TRBJ2-3, with 8 bases matching TRBD2. CDR1 is SNHLY, CDR2 FYNNEI, per germline. The junction had 7 bases not matched to a gene; V was cut back by 8 bases and J by 0 bases. The CDR3 sequence is 15 residues long. The CDR3 here is CASLESGGSTDTQYF. DNA for the CDR3: TGTGCCAGCTTGGAGAGCGGGGGTAGCACAGATACGCAGTATTTT. Together with reference TRBV2 and TRBJ2-3, the CDR3 gives the full variable domain: EPEVTQTPSHQVTQMGQEVILRCVPISNHLYFYWYRQILGQKVEFLVSFYNNEISEKSEIFDDQFSVERPDGSNFTLKIRSTKLEDSAMYFCASLESGGSTDTQYFGPGTRLTVL.

The V and J genes are TRBV5-1 and TRBJ2-3; weak D call: TRBD2 (6 bases). CDR1 SGHRS and CDR2 YFSETQ come from the germline V gene. The CDR3 consists of 14 residues. Trimming stripped 4 bases from V and 2 bases from J, with 11 bases between. The CDR3 is CASSPGGATDTQYF. DNA for the CDR3: TGCGCCAGCAGCCCGGGCGGGGCCACAGATACGCAGTATTTT.

The chain links TRBV5-1 to TRBJ2-5; 9 nucleotides match TRBD1. CDR3 length: 16 residues. Trimming at V came to 3 bases and at J to 5 bases, leaving 11 bases not matched to a gene. Germline V gives CDR1 SGHRS, CDR2 YFSETQ. This CDR3 is CASSYTGGSRWETQYF. CDR3 nucleotides: TGCGCCAGCAGCTACACAGGGGGCTCTCGGTGGGAGACCCAGTACTTC.

The chain joins TRBV19 to TRBJ1-5; 11 positions agree with TRBD1. Per germline, CDR1 LNHDA and CDR2 SQIVND (reference sequence). This CDR3 region has 16 residues. Unmatched junction bases numbered 12, after V lost 8 bases and J lost 6 bases. In DNA form, the CDR3 reads TGTGCCAGTTCCGGGAAAGGGACAGGGGGTTTTCAGCCCCAGCATTTT. It is translated as CASSGKGTGGFQPQHF.

This chain links TRBV2 with TRBJ2-3; 10 nucleotides align to TRBD2. This CDR3 region has 18 residues. CDR1 and CDR2 (germline): SNHLY, FYNNEI. V trimming: 7 bases; J trimming: 5 bases; junction bases outside the gene matches: 18. The CDR3: CASTRLAGAPALKDTQYF. CDR3 DNA sequence: TGTGCCAGCACACGGCTAGCGGGGGCCCCTGCGCTGAAAGATACGCAGTATTTT.

J is TRBJ1-3 and V is TRBV6-1, with D possibly matching TRBD1 (5 bases). The germline CDR1 and CDR2 sequences are MNHNS and SASEGT. Trimming took 9 bases from V and 6 from J, leaving 18 bases between them. This CDR3 comprises 14 residues. CDR3 in DNA: TGTGCCAGTGCGCTCAGGGCGGGGCAAAACACCATATATTTT. Translated, it gives CASALRAGQNTIYF.

V gene TRBV6-5 combines with J gene TRBJ2-1; a weak D match, TRBD2 (6 bases). The germline CDR1 and CDR2 sequences are MNHEY and SVGAGI. This CDR3 region has 11 residues. Between the trimmed V and J ends, which lost 2 bases and 14 bases, there was a span of 10 bases. CDR3 protein: CASSYGGFKFF. In nucleotides, the CDR3 is TGTGCCAGCAGTTACGGGGGGTTTAAGTTCTTC.

The V and J genes are TRBV7-9 and TRBJ2-3, with D possibly matching TRBD1 (5 bases). Per the germline V gene, CDR1 is SEHNR and CDR2 is FQNEAQ (reference sequence). Trimming took 5 bases from V and 1 from J, leaving 10 bases between them. This CDR3 spans 14 amino acids. The CDR3 DNA follows: TGTGCCAGCAGCCCAGGGTGGGGCACAGATACGCAGTATTTT. Its translation: CASSPGWGTDTQYF.